These 2 T cell receptor beta chains came from one sample sequenced in a study of blood T cell repertoires in COVID-19 (dated by TCRdb to 2020 to 2021). Library construction relied on the immunoSEQ multiplex PCR assay. TCRdb re-hosts the immuneACCESS table, in-frame sequences only. Its copies lack some clones; in the studies checked, an unresolved V gene accounts for under half of them, and the cause for the rest is not known. The sample table shows 250,000 to 300,000 clones, and around 80% are seen once. Of the sample, 5% falls within the top ten clones. The sequencing input was PBMCs or T cells enriched from blood (not recorded which). The origin of the receptors is a man between 35 and 55 years old who had been exposed to COVID-19.

The genes are TRBV29-1 and TRBJ1-2; a weak D match, TRBD1 (6 bases). Germline assignment: CDR1 SQVTM and CDR2 ANQGSEA. V was pared by 3 bases and J by 4 bases, with 12 bases between. This CDR3 has 13 residues. Here the CDR3 reads CSVDRLGGYGYTF. CDR3 coding DNA: TGCAGCGTTGACCGATTAGGGGGCTATGGCTACACCTTC.

The chain uses TRBV30 and TRBJ2-3; 7 nucleotides agree with TRBD2. Per the germline V gene, CDR1 is GTSNPN and CDR2 is SVGIG (reference sequence). J gave up 5 bases and V 2 bases, and 4 bases lay outside the gene matches. The CDR3 extends over 13 amino acids. The chain's CDR3 is CAWSRGRVDTQYF. Here the CDR3 DNA reads TGTGCCTGGAGTCGGGGGAGGGTAGATACGCAGTATTTT.